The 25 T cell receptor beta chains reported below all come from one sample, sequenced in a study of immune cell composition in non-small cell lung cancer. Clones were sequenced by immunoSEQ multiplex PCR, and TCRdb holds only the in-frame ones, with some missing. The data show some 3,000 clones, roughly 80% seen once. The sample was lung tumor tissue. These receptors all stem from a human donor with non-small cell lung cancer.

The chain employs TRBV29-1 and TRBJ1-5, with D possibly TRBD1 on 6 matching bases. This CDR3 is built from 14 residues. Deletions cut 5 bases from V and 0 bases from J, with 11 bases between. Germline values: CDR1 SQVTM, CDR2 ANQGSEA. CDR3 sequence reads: CSVTQGTSNQPQHF. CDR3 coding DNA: TGCAGCGTTACACAGGGTACTAGCAATCAGCCCCAGCATTTT.

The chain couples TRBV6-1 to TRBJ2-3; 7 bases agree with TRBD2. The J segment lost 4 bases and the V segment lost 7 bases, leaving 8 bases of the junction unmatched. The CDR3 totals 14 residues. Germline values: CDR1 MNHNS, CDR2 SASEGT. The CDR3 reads CASTGRAVPDTQYF. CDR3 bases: TGTGCCAGCACGGGGAGGGCCGTCCCAGATACGCAGTATTTT.

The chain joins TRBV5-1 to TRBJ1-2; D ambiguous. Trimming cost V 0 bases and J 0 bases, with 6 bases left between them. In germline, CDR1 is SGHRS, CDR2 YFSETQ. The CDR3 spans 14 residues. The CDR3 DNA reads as TGCGCCAGCAGCTTGGGCACAGCTAACTATGGCTACACCTTC. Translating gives CASSLGTANYGYTF.

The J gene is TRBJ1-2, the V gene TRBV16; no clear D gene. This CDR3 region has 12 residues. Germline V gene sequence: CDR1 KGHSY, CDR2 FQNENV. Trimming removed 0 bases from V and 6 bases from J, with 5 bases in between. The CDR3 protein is CASSQSRNGYTF. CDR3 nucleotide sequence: TGTGCCAGCAGCCAATCTAGAAATGGCTACACCTTC.

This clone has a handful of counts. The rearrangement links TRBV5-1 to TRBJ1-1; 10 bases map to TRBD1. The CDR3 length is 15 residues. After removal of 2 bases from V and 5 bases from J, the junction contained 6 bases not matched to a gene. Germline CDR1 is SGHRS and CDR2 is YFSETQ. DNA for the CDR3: TGCGCCAGCAGCTTAGGTCAGGGACAGGGGACTGAAGCTTTCTTT. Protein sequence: CASSLGQGQGTEAFF.

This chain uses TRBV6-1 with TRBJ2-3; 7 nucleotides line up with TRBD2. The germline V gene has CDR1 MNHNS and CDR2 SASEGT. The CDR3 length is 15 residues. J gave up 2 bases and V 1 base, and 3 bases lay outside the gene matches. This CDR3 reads CASSEGGSHTDTQYF. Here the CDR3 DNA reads TGTGCCAGCAGTGAAGGCGGGAGCCACACAGATACGCAGTATTTT.

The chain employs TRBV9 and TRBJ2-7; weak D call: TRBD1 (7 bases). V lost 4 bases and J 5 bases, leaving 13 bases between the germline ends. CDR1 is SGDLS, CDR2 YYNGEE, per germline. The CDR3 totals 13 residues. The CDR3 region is CASSRRGRDEQYF. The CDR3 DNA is TGTGCCAGCAGCCGGAGGGGGCGCGACGAGCAGTACTTC.

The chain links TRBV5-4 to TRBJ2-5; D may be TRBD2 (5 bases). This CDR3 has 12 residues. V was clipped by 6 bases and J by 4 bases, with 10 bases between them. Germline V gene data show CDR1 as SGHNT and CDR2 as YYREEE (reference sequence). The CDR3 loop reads CASKGAGETQYF. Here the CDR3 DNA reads TGTGCCAGCAAGGGAGCCGGAGAGACCCAGTACTTC.

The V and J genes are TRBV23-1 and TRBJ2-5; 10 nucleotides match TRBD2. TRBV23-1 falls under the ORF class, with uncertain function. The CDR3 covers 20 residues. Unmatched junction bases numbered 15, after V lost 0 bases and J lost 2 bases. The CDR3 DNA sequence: TGCGCCAGCAGTCAATCGATCTTCACAGCTAGCGGGGGCCCTCAAGAGACCCAGTACTTC. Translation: CASSQSIFTASGGPQETQYF.

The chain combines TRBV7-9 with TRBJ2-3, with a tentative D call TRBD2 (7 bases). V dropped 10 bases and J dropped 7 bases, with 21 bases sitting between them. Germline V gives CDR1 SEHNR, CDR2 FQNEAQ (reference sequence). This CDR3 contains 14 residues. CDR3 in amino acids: CATRGGGAVYTQYF. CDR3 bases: TGTGCCACGAGAGGAGGGGGGGCAGTGTATACGCAGTATTTT.

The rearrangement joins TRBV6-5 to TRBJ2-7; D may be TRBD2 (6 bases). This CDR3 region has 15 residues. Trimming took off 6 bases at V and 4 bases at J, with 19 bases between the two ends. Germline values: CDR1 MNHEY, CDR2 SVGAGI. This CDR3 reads CASSPTRGNRYEQYF. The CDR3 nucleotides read TGTGCCAGCAGCCCTACCCGGGGGAACCGTTACGAGCAGTACTTC.

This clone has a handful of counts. CDR3 loop: CASSWEGGLSYEQYF. DNA for the CDR3: TGTGCCAGCAGTTGGGAGGGGGGGCTTTCCTACGAGCAGTACTTC. J is TRBJ2-7 and V is TRBV6-5, with a weak D call TRBD2 (7 bases). The V end was cut by 4 bases, the J end by 1 base, with 14 bases between. Germline V gene lookup returns CDR1 MNHEY and CDR2 SVGAGI. The CDR3 is 15 residues long.

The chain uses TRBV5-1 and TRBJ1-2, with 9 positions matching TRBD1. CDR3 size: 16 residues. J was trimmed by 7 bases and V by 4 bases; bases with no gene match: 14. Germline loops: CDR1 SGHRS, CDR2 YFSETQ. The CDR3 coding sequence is TGCGCCAGCAGCAGCGAACAACAGGGGGCGCGAAGTGGCTACACCTTC. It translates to CASSSEQQGARSGYTF.

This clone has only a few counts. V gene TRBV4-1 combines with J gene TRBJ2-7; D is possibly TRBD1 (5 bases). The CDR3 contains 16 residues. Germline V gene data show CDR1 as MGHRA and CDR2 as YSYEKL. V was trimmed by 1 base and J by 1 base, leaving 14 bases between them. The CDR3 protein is CASSQGPDRASYEQYF. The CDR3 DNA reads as TGCGCCAGCAGCCAAGGACCCGACAGAGCGTCCTACGAGCAGTACTTC.

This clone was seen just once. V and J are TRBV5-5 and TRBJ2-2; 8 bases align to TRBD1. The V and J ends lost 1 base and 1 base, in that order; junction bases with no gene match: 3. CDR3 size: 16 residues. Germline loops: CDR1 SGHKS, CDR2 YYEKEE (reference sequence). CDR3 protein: CASSLSGTGNTGELFF. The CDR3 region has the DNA TGTGCCAGCAGCTTGAGTGGGACAGGGAACACCGGGGAGCTGTTTTTT.

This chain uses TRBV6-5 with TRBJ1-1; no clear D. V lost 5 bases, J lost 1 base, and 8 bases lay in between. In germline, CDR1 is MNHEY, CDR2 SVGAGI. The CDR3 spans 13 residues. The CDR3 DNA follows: TGTGCCAGCAGTCCTATAAGGAACACTGAAGCTTTCTTT. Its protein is CASSPIRNTEAFF.

CDR3 protein: CASKPTGVTGELFF. DNA for the CDR3: TGTGCCAGCAAACCGACAGGGGTGACCGGGGAGCTGTTTTTT. The chain is built from TRBV27 and TRBJ2-2; 8 positions agree with TRBD1. The CDR3 has 14 residues. V lost 7 bases to trimming and J lost 5 bases; unmatched junction nucleotides: 6. Germline V gene sequence: CDR1 MNHEY, CDR2 SMNVEV (reference sequence).

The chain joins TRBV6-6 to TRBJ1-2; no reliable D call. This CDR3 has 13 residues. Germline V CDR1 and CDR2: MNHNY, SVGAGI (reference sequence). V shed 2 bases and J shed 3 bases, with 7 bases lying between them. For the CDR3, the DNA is TGTGCCAGCAGTTACAGGGAGGACTATGGCTACACCTTC. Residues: CASSYREDYGYTF.

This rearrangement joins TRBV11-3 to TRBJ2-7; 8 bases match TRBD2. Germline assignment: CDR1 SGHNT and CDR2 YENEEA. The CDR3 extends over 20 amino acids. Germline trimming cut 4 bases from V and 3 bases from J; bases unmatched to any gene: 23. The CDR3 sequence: CASSSFPQRTRGGGDYEQYF. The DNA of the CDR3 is TGTGCCAGCAGCTCATTTCCCCAGCGAACCCGGGGGGGCGGGGACTACGAGCAGTACTTC.

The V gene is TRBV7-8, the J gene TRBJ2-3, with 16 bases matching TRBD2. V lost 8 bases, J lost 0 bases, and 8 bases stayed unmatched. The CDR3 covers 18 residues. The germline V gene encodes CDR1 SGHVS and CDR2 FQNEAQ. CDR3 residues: CASLTGTSGGASTDTQYF. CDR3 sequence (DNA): TGTGCCAGCCTCACCGGGACTAGCGGGGGGGCAAGCACAGATACGCAGTATTTT.

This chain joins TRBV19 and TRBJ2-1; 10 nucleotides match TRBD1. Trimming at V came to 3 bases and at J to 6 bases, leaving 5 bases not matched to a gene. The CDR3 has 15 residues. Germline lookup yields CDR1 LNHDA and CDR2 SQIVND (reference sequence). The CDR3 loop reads CASSIRTGGGNEQFF. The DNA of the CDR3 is TGTGCCAGTAGTATCCGGACAGGGGGGGGCAATGAGCAGTTCTTC.

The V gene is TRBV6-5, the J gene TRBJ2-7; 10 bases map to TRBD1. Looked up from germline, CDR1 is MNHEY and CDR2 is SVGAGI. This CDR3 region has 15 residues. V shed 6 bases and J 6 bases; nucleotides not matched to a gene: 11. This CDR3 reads CASRLSETGGLEQYF. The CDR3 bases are TGTGCCAGCAGGCTATCTGAGACAGGGGGCCTCGAGCAGTACTTC.

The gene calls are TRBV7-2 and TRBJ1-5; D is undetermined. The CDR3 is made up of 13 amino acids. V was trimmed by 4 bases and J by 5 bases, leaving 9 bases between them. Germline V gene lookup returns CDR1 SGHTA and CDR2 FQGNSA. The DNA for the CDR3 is TGTGCCAGCAGCTACGCGGGAGATCAGCCCCAGCATTTT. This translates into CASSYAGDQPQHF.

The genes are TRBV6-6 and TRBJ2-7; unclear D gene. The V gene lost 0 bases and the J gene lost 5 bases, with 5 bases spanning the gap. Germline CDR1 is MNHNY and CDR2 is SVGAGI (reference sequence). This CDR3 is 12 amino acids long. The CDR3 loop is CASSYSGDEQYF. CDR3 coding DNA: TGTGCCAGCAGTTACTCGGGCGACGAGCAGTACTTC.

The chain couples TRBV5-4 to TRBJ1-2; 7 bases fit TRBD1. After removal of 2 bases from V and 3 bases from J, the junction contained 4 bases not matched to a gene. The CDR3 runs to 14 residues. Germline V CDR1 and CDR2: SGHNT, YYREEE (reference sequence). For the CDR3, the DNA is TGTGCCAGCAGCTTACCGGACAGGTACTATGGCTACACCTTC. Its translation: CASSLPDRYYGYTF.